The following is a T cell receptor (beta chain) sequence with its context. Its antigen is unknown. The data are from a study of beta chain features in type 1 diabetes. Study in general: What patients shared with healthy donors was a similar profile of age, gender and cell yields. Study-wide findings and caveats: TCRB rearrangement may or may not be influenced by HLA type; here this remained unresolved. Significant though moderate, a shortening of TCRB CDR3s appeared in all four CD4+ subsets of Type 1 diabetes patients.

The sequenced template was cDNA made from the entire isolated RNA. Data came from immunoSEQ multiplex PCR; TCRdb stores just in-frame clones and leaves some out. The sample includes hundreds of thousands of clones, over 11% of them seen just once. One heparinised draw of blood, averaging about 116 mL, came from each donor. Sequencing was done on a sample of naive CD4+ T cells from blood. This sequence was found in a man in his late teens or twenties with type 1 diabetes.

The CDR3 sequence is CASSSGTGTGELFF. For the CDR3, the DNA is TGCGCCAGCAGCTCGGGGACAGGGACCGGGGAGCTGTTTTTT. The rearrangement joins TRBV5-1 to TRBJ2-2; 9 bases align to TRBD1. After removal of 3 bases from V and 5 bases from J, the junction contained 2 bases not matched to a gene. The CDR3 runs 14 residues. Per the germline V gene, CDR1 is SGHRS and CDR2 is YFSETQ.